The 9 T cell receptor beta chains below come from one sample, sequenced in a study of radiation and T cells in renal cell carcinoma. Data came from immunoSEQ multiplex PCR; TCRdb stores just in-frame clones and leaves some out. Of about 130,000 clones in the sample, roughly 84% were seen once. Time point described: baseline pretreatment blood. Treatment denoted: 15 Gy SBRT to primary tumor, nephrectomy 4 weeks later. The sample here was blood, taken from a patient whose treatment included radiotherapy and nephrectomy. These receptors were taken from a woman aged 45-60 years with renal cell carcinoma.

The J gene is TRBJ2-2, the V gene TRBV21-1; no DNA check was done on the table's D call, TRBD1. TRBV21-1 is described as a pseudogene. The CDR3 contains 16 residues. This CDR3 reads CASSTHPGSNTGELFF. CDR3 nucleotide sequence: TGTGCCAGCAGCACCCATCCAGGGTCGAACACCGGGGAGCTGTTTTTT.

The chain links TRBV11-2 to TRBJ2-5; 8 positions match TRBD2. The germline CDR1 and CDR2 sequences are SGHAT and FQNNGV. This CDR3 has 14 residues. V was pared by 2 bases and J by 1 base, with 0 bases of the junction left unmatched. Here the CDR3 reads CASSLLAGQETQYF. CDR3 nucleotide sequence: TGTGCCAGCAGCTTACTAGCGGGCCAAGAGACCCAGTACTTC.

The rearrangement uses TRBV18 and TRBJ2-5; the D is unclear. Between the trimmed V and J ends, which lost 1 base and 0 bases, there was a span of 3 bases. This CDR3 comprises 13 residues. Germline CDR1 KGHSH, CDR2 LQKENI. This CDR3 is CASSPLDQETQYF. As DNA, the CDR3 is TGTGCCAGCTCACCACTGGACCAAGAGACCCAGTACTTC.

The V call is TRBV5-1, the J call TRBJ1-4; D uncertain. V was trimmed by 2 bases and J by 3 bases, leaving 8 bases between them. CDR1 is SGHRS, CDR2 YFSETQ, per germline. This CDR3 region has 14 residues. CDR3 nucleotide sequence: TGCGCCAGCAGCTTAAGTCGGTCTAATGAAAAACTGTTTTTT. Amino acid sequence: CASSLSRSNEKLFF.

This chain uses TRBV7-2 with TRBJ1-2, with TRBD1 identical over 7 bases. In germline, CDR1 is SGHTA, CDR2 FQGNSA. J lost 6 bases, V lost 4 bases, and 8 bases had no gene match. The CDR3 is 14 amino acids. The CDR3 DNA reads TGTGCCAGCAGCTATACCCTCGGGACAGATGGCTACACCTTC. Translating gives CASSYTLGTDGYTF.

The chain has TRBV13 and TRBJ1-4, with D perhaps TRBD1 (5 bases). In germline, CDR1 is PRHDT, CDR2 FYEKMQ (reference sequence). The CDR3 extends over 13 amino acids. V dropped 9 bases and J dropped 8 bases, with 16 bases sitting between them. The CDR3 spells CASRLGLGEKLFF. The CDR3 coding sequence is TGTGCCAGTCGCCTGGGACTGGGGGAAAAACTGTTTTTT.

This clone was seen once. This chain joins TRBV19 and TRBJ1-5, with D uncertain. Trimming took off 2 bases at V and 1 base at J, with 9 bases between the two ends. CDR1 is LNHDA and CDR2 is SQIVND in the germline V gene (reference sequence). This CDR3 spans 15 amino acids. CDR3 bases: TGTGCCAGTAGTATATCGACGGACAGCAATCAGCCCCAGCATTTT. Its translation is CASSISTDSNQPQHF. Full variable domain (missing parts from reference TRBV19 and TRBJ1-5): DGGITQSPKYLFRKEGQNVTLSCEQNLNHDAMYWYRQDPGQGLRLIYYSQIVNDFQKGDIAEGYSVSREKKESFPLTVTSAQKNPTAFYLCASSISTDSNQPQHFGDGTRLSIL.

This chain uses TRBV6-1 with TRBJ1-2; D call uncertain. The CDR3 totals 11 residues. V dropped 2 bases and J dropped 4 bases, with 2 bases sitting between them. Germline V lookup: CDR1 MNHNS, CDR2 SASEGT. The CDR3 region has the DNA TGTGCCAGCAGTGAACTCTATGGCTACACCTTC. Amino acids: CASSELYGYTF.

The chain has TRBV4-3 and TRBJ1-1; D uncertain. This CDR3 spans 15 amino acids. Trimming cost V 4 bases and J 2 bases, with 14 bases left between them. CDR1 and CDR2 (germline): LGHNA, YSLEER. The CDR3 bases are TGCGCCAGCAGCCCCCGAAGTTTACCAAACACTGAAGCTTTCTTT. Translation gives CASSPRSLPNTEAFF.